One sample yielded the 21 T cell receptor beta chains listed below, sequenced in a study of T cells after yellow fever vaccination (dated by TCRdb to the late 2010s). What this sample's treatment or condition label stands for: live attenuated yellow fever vaccine strain. The protocol used for the library was 5' RACE. Sequencing instrument: Illumina HiSeq 2500. The public reads were reprocessed in TCRdb via fastp at Q25 and MiXCR, keeping in-frame beta chains. Every distinct CDR3 protein forms one entry, paired with its most common genes and DNA. The sample table shows some 350,000 distinct CDR3 sequences, and approximately 9% are seen once. The ten largest account for under 20% of the sample. This specimen consisted of PBMCs, obtained on the day of the first yellow fever vaccination. The receptors were gathered from a man aged 18 to 29 who received the YFV17D yellow fever vaccine.

The chain uses TRBV25-1 and TRBJ1-3; D not resolved. V gave up 0 bases and J gave up 3 bases, with 6 bases separating them. Germline V gene data show CDR1 as MGHDK and CDR2 as SYGVNS. The CDR3 length is 14 residues. CDR3 DNA sequence: TGTGCCAGCAGTGAATACGGAAATGGAAACACCATATATTTT. It yields the protein CASSEYGNGNTIYF.

This clonotype appeared a few times. The chain joins TRBV11-1 to TRBJ2-7; the D gene is possibly TRBD1 (7 bases). CDR3 length: 13 residues. V lost 3 bases and J lost 6, with 12 bases in between. The germline gives CDR1 SGHAT, CDR2 FQDESV (reference sequence). CDR3 amino acids: CASSFQGGPEQYF. CDR3 sequence (DNA): TGTGCCAGCAGCTTTCAGGGGGGACCCGAGCAGTACTTC.

Of note for this clonotype: One junction end does not reproduce the germline sequence, and a read error may be involved. The chain recombines TRBV6-1 with TRBJ2-4, with D possibly TRBD2 on 6 matching bases. Germline CDR1 and CDR2: MNHNS and SASEGT. The CDR3 consists of 11 residues. Here the CDR3 reads CASSEDGEADF. CDR3 bases: TGTGCCAGCAGTGAAGACGGGGAGGCGGACTTC.

This clonotype was picked up many times. The V call is TRBV7-3, the J call TRBJ2-1; weak D call: TRBD1 (6 bases). The V end was cut by 5 bases, the J end by 7 bases, with 12 bases between. Germline CDR1 SGHTA, CDR2 FQGTGA. CDR3 size: 13 residues. CDR3 nucleotide sequence: TGTGCCAGCAGCACATACAGGGCGAATGAGCAGTTCTTC. Protein product: CASSTYRANEQFF.

This clonotype was observed at least ten times. The rearrangement links TRBV5-1 to TRBJ1-1; TRBD1 is a possible D gene (6 bases). V was cut by 0 bases and J by 11 bases, with 11 bases left in between. Germline lookup yields CDR1 SGHRS and CDR2 YFSETQ. The CDR3 spans 12 residues. CDR3 region: CASSLESGGAFF. The DNA for the CDR3 is TGCGCCAGCAGCTTGGAGTCGGGGGGCGCTTTCTTT.

This clonotype occurred a few times. This sequence joins TRBV7-3 and TRBJ2-6; D is tentatively TRBD1 or TRBD2 (5 bases each). This CDR3 spans 17 amino acids. The V end lost 2 bases, the J end lost 2 bases, and 13 bases lay between the germline ends. Germline loops: CDR1 SGHTA, CDR2 FQGTGA. CDR3 sequence (DNA): TGTGCCAGCAGCTTATCGGGATGGGGACCTGGGGCCAACGTCCTGACTTTC. Its translation is CASSLSGWGPGANVLTF.

This clonotype appeared a few times. The chain is built from TRBV18 and TRBJ1-1, with D possibly TRBD1 on 5 matching bases. Trimming took off 0 bases at V and 4 bases at J, with 15 bases between the two ends. CDR3 size: 16 residues. Germline loops: CDR1 KGHSH, CDR2 LQKENI. The CDR3 sequence: CASSPPRASQSTEAFF. The CDR3 coding sequence is TGTGCCAGCTCACCACCCAGGGCATCCCAGAGCACTGAAGCTTTCTTT.

This clonotype has more than one count but fewer than ten. This rearrangement joins TRBV4-2 to TRBJ2-3; TRBD2 might be the D (5 bases). The CDR3 has 21 residues. Germline lookup yields CDR1 LGHNA and CDR2 YNFKEQ. V dropped 2 bases and J dropped 0 bases, with 27 bases sitting between them. CDR3 amino acids: CASSQLPLALSGNTSTDTQYF. The CDR3 DNA is TGTGCCAGCAGCCAATTGCCCCTAGCCTTAAGCGGAAACACTAGCACAGATACGCAGTATTTT.

V and J are TRBV5-1 and TRBJ1-4, with 8 nucleotides matching TRBD1. In germline, CDR1 is SGHRS, CDR2 YFSETQ. The CDR3 spans 15 residues. V lost 2 bases to trimming and J lost 5 bases; unmatched junction nucleotides: 5. Written as DNA, the CDR3 is TGCGCCAGCAGCTTCGGGACAGGATCAAATGAAAAACTGTTTTTT. Translating gives CASSFGTGSNEKLFF.

In this sample, this clonotype turned up a few times. The rearrangement links TRBV30 to TRBJ2-5; D may correspond to TRBD1 or TRBD2 (7 bases each). Trimming cost V 8 bases and J 5 bases, with 18 bases left between them. Germline V lookup: CDR1 GTSNPN, CDR2 SVGIG (reference sequence). The CDR3 runs 13 residues. The CDR3 nucleotides read TGTGCCCGAGGGGAGGGGGCGGCGGAGACCCAGTACTTC. Residues: CARGEGAAETQYF.

This clonotype occurred a few times. The chain has TRBV5-1 and TRBJ2-1; 8 bases map to TRBD2. With V trimmed by 0 bases and J by 8 bases, 7 bases remained unmatched. The V gene's germline CDR1 is SGHRS and CDR2 YFSETQ. The CDR3 covers 15 residues. In DNA, the CDR3 is TGCGCCAGCAGCTTGGCATCGGGGGGGCCCTATGAGCAGTTCTTC. This codes for CASSLASGGPYEQFF.

This clonotype was picked up many times. This chain joins TRBV29-1 and TRBJ2-2; D may match TRBD1 or TRBD2 (5 bases each). Germline values: CDR1 SQVTM, CDR2 ANQGSEA. This CDR3 region has 16 residues. V dropped 4 bases and J dropped 2 bases, with 17 bases sitting between them. CDR3 sequence (DNA): TGCAGCGTTGTGGGCTGGGCAGGGAGTAACACCGGGGAGCTGTTTTTT. The encoded protein is CSVVGWAGSNTGELFF.

The V gene is TRBV5-4, the J gene TRBJ1-4; maybe TRBD1 (6 bases). V was cut by 9 bases and J by 3 bases, with 12 bases left in between. The length of the CDR3 is 13 residues. Germline V gives CDR1 SGHNT, CDR2 YYREEE (reference sequence). The CDR3 reads CATSGGPNEKLFF. In DNA form, the CDR3 reads TGTGCCACCTCCGGGGGCCCTAATGAAAAACTGTTTTTT.

This clonotype was seen at least ten times. The genes are TRBV7-6 and TRBJ2-5; D not resolved. From germline, CDR1 is SGHVS and CDR2 FNYEAQ. This CDR3 contains 12 residues. V was clipped by 6 bases and J by 5 bases, with 10 bases between them. CDR3 sequence (DNA): TGTGCCAGCAGTCTCGTATCTGAGACCCAGTACTTC. This codes for CASSLVSETQYF.

The table lists this clonotype with many counts. The junction differs from germline at one of its ends, possibly a read error. The chain carries TRBV5-1 and TRBJ2-3; a possible D gene is TRBD1 (6 bases). The CDR3 consists of 13 residues. Germline loops: CDR1 SGHRS, CDR2 YFSETQ. Written as DNA, the CDR3 is TGTGCCAGCAGTGTACAGGGTGGGGATACGCAGTATTTT. It specifies CASSVQGGDTQYF. Drawing the rest from reference TRBV5-1 and TRBJ2-3, the complete variable domain is KAGVTQTPRYLIKTRGQQVTLSCSPISGHRSVSWYQQTPGQGLQFLFEYFSETQRNKGNFPGRFSGRQFSNSRSEMNVSTLELGDSALYLCASSVQGGDTQYFGPGTRLTVL.

V usage is TRBV19 and J usage is TRBJ2-5, with no clear D. The CDR3 sequence is 15 residues long. The germline CDR1 and CDR2 sequences are LNHDA and SQIVND (reference sequence). V gave up 5 bases and J gave up 1 base, with 14 bases separating them. Written as DNA, the CDR3 is TGTGCCAGTAGTCTGAGTACGGGCATCCAAGAGACCCAGTACTTC. Translated: CASSLSTGIQETQYF.

This rearrangement joins TRBV7-3 to TRBJ2-3, with 12 positions matching TRBD2. The CDR3 extends over 15 amino acids. J was trimmed by 3 bases and V by 4 bases; bases with no gene match: 2. Germline V CDR1 and CDR2: SGHTA, FQGTGA. CDR3 amino acids: CASSWTSGATDTQYF. CDR3 nucleotide sequence: TGTGCCAGCAGCTGGACTAGCGGGGCGACAGATACGCAGTATTTT.

This chain connects TRBV27 to TRBJ2-2, with D perhaps TRBD2 (5 bases). Germline V gene lookup returns CDR1 MNHEY and CDR2 SMNVEV (reference sequence). V was cut by 5 bases and J by 1 base, with 8 bases left in between. The CDR3 loop spans 14 amino acids. DNA for the CDR3: TGTGCCAGCAGTCGTAGCGTGAACACCGGGGAGCTGTTTTTT. This sequence encodes CASSRSVNTGELFF.

The V call is TRBV20-1, the J call TRBJ1-4; D unclear. Trimming removed 5 bases at V and 7 bases at J, with 8 bases between. This CDR3 comprises 11 residues. Looked up from germline, CDR1 is DFQATT and CDR2 is SNEGSKA (reference sequence). The CDR3 DNA follows: TGCAGTGCTGGGAGGAGTGAAAAACTGTTTTTT. Residues: CSAGRSEKLFF.

The J gene is TRBJ1-2, the V gene TRBV5-1; the match to TRBD1 covers 8 bases. The ends lost 3 bases at V and 8 bases at J; junction bases unmatched: 9. Germline values: CDR1 SGHRS, CDR2 YFSETQ. The CDR3 sequence is 14 residues long. The CDR3 protein is CASSSVGQGKGYTF. The CDR3 DNA sequence: TGCGCCAGCAGCTCGGTCGGACAGGGTAAAGGCTACACCTTC.

This clonotype occurred many times. V and J are TRBV7-2 and TRBJ2-1; TRBD2 matches at 8 bases. The CDR3 contains 15 residues. V lost 1 base to trimming and J lost 5 bases; unmatched junction nucleotides: 4. Germline-derived CDR1 and CDR2 are SGHTA and FQGNSA. CDR3 protein: CASSLDSGDHNEQFF. The CDR3 DNA sequence: TGTGCCAGCAGCTTAGATAGCGGGGACCACAATGAGCAGTTCTTC.